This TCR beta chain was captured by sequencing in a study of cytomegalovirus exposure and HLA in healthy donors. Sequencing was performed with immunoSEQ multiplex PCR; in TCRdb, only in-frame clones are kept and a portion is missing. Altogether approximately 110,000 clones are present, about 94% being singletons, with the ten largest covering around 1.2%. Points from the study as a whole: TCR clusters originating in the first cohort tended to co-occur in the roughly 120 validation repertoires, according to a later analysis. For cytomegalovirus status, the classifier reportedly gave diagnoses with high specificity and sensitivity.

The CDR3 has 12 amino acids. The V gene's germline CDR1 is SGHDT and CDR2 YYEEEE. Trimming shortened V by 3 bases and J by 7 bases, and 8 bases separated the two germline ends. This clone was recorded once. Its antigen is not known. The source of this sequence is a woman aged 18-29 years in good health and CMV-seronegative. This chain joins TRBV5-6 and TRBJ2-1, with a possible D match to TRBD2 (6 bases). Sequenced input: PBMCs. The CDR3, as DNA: TGTGCCAGCAGCTGGGGGACTAATGAGCAGTTCTTC. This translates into CASSWGTNEQFF.